Listed below are T cell receptor beta chains from one sample, sequenced in a study of blood T cell repertoires in COVID-19. Some clones are missing from TCRdb's copy, which holds only in-frame ones; the method was immunoSEQ multiplex PCR. The profile shows about 110,000 clones, 60% to 85% of them singletons. Sequenced material: peripheral blood. Receptors originate from a human donor in a cohort sampled during active or convalescent COVID-19. CDR3s include the opening cysteine and the closing phenylalanine or tryptophan. The D gene is left open where the match is weak. Not every row has a clone size; where given, it reads once, few, many or a size class.

V gene	J gene	clone size	D gene	CDR3 protein	CDR3 DNA
TRBV7-9	TRBJ1-2	.	TRBD1	CASSLRFRGPVNYGYTF	TGTGCCAGCAGCTTACGGTTCAGGGGGCCGGTCAACTATGGCTACACCTTC
TRBV27	TRBJ1-2	.	TRBD1	CASSLQGARGYTF	TGTGCCAGCAGTTTGCAGGGGGCGCGTGGCTACACCTTC
TRBV5-4	TRBJ1-1	.	.	CASSVDFTGSEAFF	TGTGCCAGCAGCGTGGACTTTACAGGATCTGAAGCTTTCTTT
TRBV28	TRBJ1-1	.	.	CASSADPRSTEAFF	TGTGCCAGCAGTGCAGACCCGCGGAGCACTGAAGCTTTCTTT
TRBV6-1	TRBJ2-3	.	TRBD2	CASSDSGGDTQYF	TGTGCCAGCAGTGATAGCGGGGGCGATACGCAGTATTTT
TRBV9	TRBJ2-5	.	.	CASSVEVLAGTQYF	TGTGCCAGCAGCGTAGAGGTCCTAGCTGGGACCCAGTACTTC
TRBV2	TRBJ2-1	.	.	CASSPTGGDNEQFF	TGTGCCAGCAGCCCCACCGGAGGGGACAATGAGCAGTTCTTC
TRBV9	TRBJ1-4	.	.	CASSVGLTTNEKLFF	TGTGCCAGCAGCGTAGGTCTAACAACTAATGAAAAACTGTTTTTT
TRBV20-1	TRBJ1-1	.	.	CSVEMDTEAFF	TGCAGTGTTGAGATGGACACTGAAGCTTTCTTT
TRBV29-1	TRBJ2-1	.	.	CSADPGGRRGNEQFF	TGCAGCGCCGACCCAGGGGGGCGGCGGGGAAATGAGCAGTTCTTC
TRBV6-2/TRBV6-3	TRBJ1-1	.	.	CASSSPWGQVGDTEAFF	TGTGCCAGCAGTTCGCCCTGGGGGCAGGTCGGGGACACTGAAGCTTTCTTT
TRBV28	TRBJ2-7	.	.	CASSSTGPYEQYF	TGTGCCAGCAGTTCCACAGGGCCCTACGAGCAGTACTTC
TRBV18	TRBJ1-3	.	.	CASAPMTGNSGNTIYF	TGTGCCAGCGCGCCTATGACAGGAAACTCTGGAAACACCATATATTTT
TRBV19	TRBJ1-2	few	.	CASRGSGSNYGYTF	TGTGCCAGTAGAGGAAGCGGCTCGAACTATGGCTACACCTTC
TRBV18	TRBJ2-7	.	.	CASSPLRPTPPSYEQYF	TGTGCCAGCTCACCACTCAGGCCCACCCCTCCCTCCTACGAGCAGTACTTC
TRBV18	TRBJ1-6	.	TRBD1	CASSRDRDNSPLHF	TGTGCCAGCTCACGCGACAGGGATAATTCACCCCTCCACTTT
TRBV29-1	TRBJ1-1	.	.	CSVEVQGREAFF	TGCAGCGTTGAAGTACAGGGACGCGAAGCTTTCTTT
TRBV7-2	TRBJ1-3	.	TRBD1	CASSSRITAGTVGNTIYF	TGTGCCAGCAGCTCCCGTATTACTGCCGGGACAGTAGGAAACACCATATATTTT
TRBV18	TRBJ2-1	.	.	CASSPPVGNEQFF	TGTGCCAGCTCACCACCGGTCGGCAATGAGCAGTTCTTC
TRBV29-1	TRBJ2-1	.	TRBD2	CSVGLAGDNEQFF	TGCAGCGTTGGACTAGCGGGGGACAATGAGCAGTTCTTC
TRBV7-2	TRBJ2-7	.	.	CASSWSSSYEQYF	TGTGCCAGCAGCTGGTCTAGCTCCTACGAGCAGTACTTC
TRBV3-1/TRBV3-2	TRBJ2-6	.	TRBD2	CASSQAGGLSGANVLTF	TGTGCCAGCAGCCAAGCGGGGGGGCTGTCTGGGGCCAACGTCCTGACTTTC
TRBV19	TRBJ2-7	.	.	CASSSSGTHYEQYF	TGTGCCAGTAGTAGTTCGGGGACTCACTACGAGCAGTACTTC
TRBV6-5	TRBJ1-6	.	TRBD1	CASSWTGASPLHF	TGTGCCAGCAGTTGGACAGGGGCGTCACCCCTCCACTTT
TRBV5-1	TRBJ1-4	.	TRBD1	CASSYRQGRNEKLFF	TGCGCCAGCAGTTACCGACAGGGACGAAATGAAAAACTGTTTTTT
TRBV11-2	TRBJ1-5	.	.	CASSLGPGDNQPQHF	TGTGCCAGCAGCTTAGGCCCAGGGGACAATCAGCCCCAGCATTTT
TRBV18	TRBJ2-3	once	TRBD1	CASSPLGTGVTDTQYF	TGTGCCAGCTCACCCCTCGGGACAGGGGTCACAGATACGCAGTATTTT
TRBV5-1	TRBJ1-2	.	TRBD1	CASSLDRGGGYTF	TGCGCCAGCAGCCTGGACAGGGGTGGTGGCTACACCTTC
TRBV18	TRBJ1-3	.	.	CASSAFGIGGSSGNTIYF	TGTGCCAGCTCCGCCTTTGGAATCGGTGGGAGCTCTGGAAACACCATATATTTT
TRBV28	TRBJ1-2	.	.	CASSFGGVGGYTF	TGTGCCAGCAGTTTTGGAGGGGTTGGGGGCTACACCTTC
TRBV5-6	TRBJ1-1	.	TRBD1	CASSRGQGAYHTEAFF	TGTGCCAGCAGTAGAGGACAGGGGGCCTATCACACTGAAGCTTTCTTT
TRBV7-6	TRBJ1-6	.	.	CASSLALGREGSPLHF	TGTGCCAGCAGCTTAGCGTTGGGCAGGGAAGGTTCACCCCTCCACTTT